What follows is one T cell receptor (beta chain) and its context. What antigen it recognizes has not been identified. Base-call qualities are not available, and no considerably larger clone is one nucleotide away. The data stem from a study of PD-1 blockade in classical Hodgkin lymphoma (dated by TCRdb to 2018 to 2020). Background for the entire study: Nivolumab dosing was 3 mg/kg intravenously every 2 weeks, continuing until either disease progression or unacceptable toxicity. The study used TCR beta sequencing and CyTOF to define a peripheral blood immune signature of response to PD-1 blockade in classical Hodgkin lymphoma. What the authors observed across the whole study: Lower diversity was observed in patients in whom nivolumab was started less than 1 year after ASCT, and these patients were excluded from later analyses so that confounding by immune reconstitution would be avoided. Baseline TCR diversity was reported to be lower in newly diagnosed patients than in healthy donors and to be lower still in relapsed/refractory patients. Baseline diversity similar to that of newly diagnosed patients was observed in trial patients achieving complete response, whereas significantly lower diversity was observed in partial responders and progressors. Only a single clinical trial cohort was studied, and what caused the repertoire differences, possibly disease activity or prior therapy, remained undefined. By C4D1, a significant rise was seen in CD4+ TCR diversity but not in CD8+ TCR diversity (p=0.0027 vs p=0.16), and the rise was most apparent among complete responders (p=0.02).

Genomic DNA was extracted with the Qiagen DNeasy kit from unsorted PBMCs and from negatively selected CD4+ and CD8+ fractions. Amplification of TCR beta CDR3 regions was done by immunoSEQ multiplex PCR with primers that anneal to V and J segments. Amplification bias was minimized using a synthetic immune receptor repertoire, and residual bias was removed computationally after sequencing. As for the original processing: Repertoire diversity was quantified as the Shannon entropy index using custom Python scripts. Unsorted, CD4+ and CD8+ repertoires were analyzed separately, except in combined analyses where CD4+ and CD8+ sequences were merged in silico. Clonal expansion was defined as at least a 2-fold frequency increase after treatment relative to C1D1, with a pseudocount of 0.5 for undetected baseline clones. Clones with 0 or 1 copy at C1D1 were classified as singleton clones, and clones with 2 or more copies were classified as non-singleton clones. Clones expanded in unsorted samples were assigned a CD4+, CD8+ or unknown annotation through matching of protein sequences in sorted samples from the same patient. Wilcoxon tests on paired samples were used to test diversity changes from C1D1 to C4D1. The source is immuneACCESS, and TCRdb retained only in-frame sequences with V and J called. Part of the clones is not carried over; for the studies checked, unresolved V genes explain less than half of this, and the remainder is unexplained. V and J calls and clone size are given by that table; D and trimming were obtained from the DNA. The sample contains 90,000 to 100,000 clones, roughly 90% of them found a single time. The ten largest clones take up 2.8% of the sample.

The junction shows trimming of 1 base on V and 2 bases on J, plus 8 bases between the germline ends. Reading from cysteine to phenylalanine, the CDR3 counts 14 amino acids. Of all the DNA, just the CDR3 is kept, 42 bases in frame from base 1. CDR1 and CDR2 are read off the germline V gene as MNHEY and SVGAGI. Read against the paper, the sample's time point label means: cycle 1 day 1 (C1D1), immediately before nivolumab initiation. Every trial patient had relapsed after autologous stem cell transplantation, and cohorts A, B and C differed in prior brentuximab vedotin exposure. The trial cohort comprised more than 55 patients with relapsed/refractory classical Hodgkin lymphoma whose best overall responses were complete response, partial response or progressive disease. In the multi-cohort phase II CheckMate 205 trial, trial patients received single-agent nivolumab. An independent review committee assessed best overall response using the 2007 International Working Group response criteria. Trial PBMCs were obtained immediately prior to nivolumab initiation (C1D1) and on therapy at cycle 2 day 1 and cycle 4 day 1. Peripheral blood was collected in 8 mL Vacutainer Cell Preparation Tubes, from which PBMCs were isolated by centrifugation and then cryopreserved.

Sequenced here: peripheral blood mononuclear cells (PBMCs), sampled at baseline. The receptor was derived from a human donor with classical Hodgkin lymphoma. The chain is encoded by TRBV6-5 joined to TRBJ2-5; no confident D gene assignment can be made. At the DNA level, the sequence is TGTGCCAGCAGTTACTGGGCAGGACAAGAGACCCAGTACTTC. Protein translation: CASSYWAGQETQYF.